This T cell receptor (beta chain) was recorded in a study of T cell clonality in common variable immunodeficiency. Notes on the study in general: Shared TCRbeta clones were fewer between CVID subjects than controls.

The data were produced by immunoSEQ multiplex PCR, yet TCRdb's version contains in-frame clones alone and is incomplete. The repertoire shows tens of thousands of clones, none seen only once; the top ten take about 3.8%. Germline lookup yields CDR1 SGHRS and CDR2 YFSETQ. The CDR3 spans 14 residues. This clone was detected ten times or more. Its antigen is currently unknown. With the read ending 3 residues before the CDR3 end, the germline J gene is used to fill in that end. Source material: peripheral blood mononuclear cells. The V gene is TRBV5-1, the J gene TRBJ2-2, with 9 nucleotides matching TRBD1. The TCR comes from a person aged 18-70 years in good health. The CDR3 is CASSPGTGNEKLFF. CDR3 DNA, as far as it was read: TGCGCCAGCAGCCCCGGGACAGGGAATGAAAAG.